These 28 T cell receptor beta chains were sequenced from one sample in a study of blood T cell repertoires in COVID-19 (dated by TCRdb to 2018 to 2021). The method behind the library was the immunoSEQ multiplex PCR assay. TCRdb obtained this table from immuneACCESS and retained in-frame rearrangements with V and J assigned. These tables miss some clones; where compared with another copy, unresolved V genes account for less than half of the shortfall, and the remainder is unexplained. The sample table shows 410,000 or so clones, and 75% to 90% are seen once. In total, the top ten clones hold roughly 1.4% of the sample. The sequencing sample was made of peripheral blood. The receptors were gathered from a woman aged 25 to 45 with active or convalescent COVID-19.

The chain combines TRBV6-1 with TRBJ2-1; TRBD1 agrees at 7 bases. V lost 6 bases to trimming and J lost 6 bases; unmatched junction nucleotides: 8. This CDR3 has 14 amino acids. Germline CDR1 and CDR2: MNHNS and SASEGT. The CDR3 here is CASRGDRAGNEQFF. Here the CDR3 DNA reads TGTGCCAGCAGGGGCGACAGGGCCGGCAATGAGCAGTTCTTC.

V is TRBV3-1 (or the pseudogene TRBV3-2) and J is TRBJ2-7; 8 bases are shared with TRBD1. CDR1 is LGHDT, CDR2 YNNKEL, per germline (reference sequence). The V segment lost 3 bases and the J segment 3 bases; nucleotides outside the gene matches: 7. The CDR3 contains 15 residues. The CDR3 DNA is TGTGCCAGCAGCCATTCTGGACAGGGAAACTACGAGCAGTACTTC. This translates into CASSHSGQGNYEQYF.

The V gene is TRBV7-9, the J gene TRBJ2-3; TRBD1 aligns across 8 bases. V shed 5 bases, J shed 2 bases, and the junction held 18 bases outside the gene matches. Per the germline V gene, CDR1 is SEHNR and CDR2 is FQNEAQ (reference sequence). This CDR3 is 19 amino acids long. The CDR3 region is CASSATDEWTGFYTDTQYF. Written as DNA, the CDR3 is TGTGCCAGCAGCGCTACCGACGAATGGACAGGGTTTTACACAGATACGCAGTATTTT.

This sequence joins TRBV9 and TRBJ1-1; 9 nucleotides match TRBD1. CDR3 length: 17 residues. The ends lost 2 bases at V and 3 bases at J; junction bases unmatched: 11. In germline, CDR1 is SGDLS, CDR2 YYNGEE. The CDR3 sequence is CASSVRQGEAGDTEAFF. The DNA of the CDR3 is TGTGCCAGCAGCGTCCGACAGGGGGAGGCGGGGGACACTGAAGCTTTCTTT.

This clone was detected only once. The gene calls are TRBV5-1 and TRBJ2-7, with TRBD1 as a possible D gene (6 bases). The CDR3 has 15 residues. Looked up from germline, CDR1 is SGHRS and CDR2 is YFSETQ. Deletions cut 4 bases from V and 1 base from J, with 15 bases between. CDR3 DNA: TGCGCCAGCAGCCCACCTTCAGGGGCGTCCTACGAGCAGTACTTC. This sequence encodes CASSPPSGASYEQYF.

The chain uses TRBV5-1 and TRBJ2-7; 10 bases are shared with TRBD2. The germline CDR1 and CDR2 sequences are SGHRS and YFSETQ. V dropped 2 bases and J dropped 7; count of bases not matched to a gene: 15. The CDR3 length is 17 residues. In nucleotides, the CDR3 is TGCGCCAGCAGCTTTAGCAGATCTAGCGGGGGCCCCGGAGAGCAGTACTTC. Protein sequence: CASSFSRSSGGPGEQYF.

This chain's CDR3 is CASSQEGGGGAEQLFF. In nucleotides, the CDR3 is TGTGCCAGCAGCCAAGAGGGGGGCGGGGGCGCGGAACAACTGTTTTTT. The chain recombines TRBV4-2 with TRBJ1-4; the D gene is possibly TRBD1 (6 bases). V was cut by 0 bases and J by 12 bases, with 20 bases left in between. Germline lookup yields CDR1 LGHNA and CDR2 YNFKEQ. CDR3 length: 16 residues.

Only one count was recorded for this clone. V gene TRBV11-2 combines with J gene TRBJ2-5; D is possibly TRBD2 (6 bases). There are 15 residues in the CDR3. CDR1 and CDR2 from the germline V gene are SGHAT and FQNNGV. V was pared by 0 bases and J by 6 bases, with 14 bases between. CDR3 nucleotides: TGTGCCAGCAGCTTAGATGGGAGACTAGAAAAGACCCAGTACTTC. Protein product: CASSLDGRLEKTQYF. The whole variable domain, remainder taken from reference TRBV11-2 and TRBJ2-5, is EAGVAQSPRYKIIEKRQSVAFWCNPISGHATLYWYQQILGQGPKLLIQFQNNGVVDDSQLPKDRFSAERLKGVDSTLKIQPAKLEDSAVYLCASSLDGRLEKTQYFGPGTRLLVL.

V usage is TRBV6-5 and J usage is TRBJ1-2; 7 bases are shared with TRBD1. Germline V gene sequence: CDR1 MNHEY, CDR2 SVGAGI. The CDR3 length is 14 residues. V shed 6 bases, J shed 4 bases, and the junction held 8 bases outside the gene matches. The CDR3 region is CASRTDRVSYGYTF. Written as DNA, the CDR3 is TGTGCCAGCAGGACCGACAGGGTTAGCTATGGCTACACCTTC.

The chain recombines TRBV3-1 (or the pseudogene TRBV3-2) with TRBJ1-6, with 7 bases lining up with TRBD1. This CDR3 region has 18 residues. Germline-derived CDR1 and CDR2 are LGHDT and YNNKEL (reference sequence). Unmatched junction bases numbered 9, after V lost 4 bases and J lost 0 bases. CDR3 protein: CASSRGPGQSSYNSPLHF. CDR3 sequence (DNA): TGTGCCAGCAGCCGCGGCCCGGGACAGAGCTCCTATAATTCACCCCTCCACTTT.

V usage is TRBV7-2 and J usage is TRBJ1-4; D possibly corresponds to TRBD1 (6 bases). With 4 bases removed from V and 6 bases from J, the gap between germline ends came to 18 bases. Germline values: CDR1 SGHTA, CDR2 FQGNSA. The CDR3 has 16 amino acids. The CDR3 DNA reads TGTGCCAGCAGCTCAGAGGCCGGACAGTATGATGAAAAACTGTTTTTT. Protein product: CASSSEAGQYDEKLFF. Filled out from reference TRBV7-2 and TRBJ1-4, the complete variable domain reads GAGVSQSPSNKVTEKGKDVELRCDPISGHTALYWYRQSLGQGLEFLIYFQGNSAPDKSGLPSDRFSAERTGGSVSTLTIQRTQQEDSAVYLCASSSEAGQYDEKLFFGSGTQLSVL.

This chain joins TRBV20-1 and TRBJ2-1; the D is unclear. This CDR3 contains 10 residues. Germline CDR1 and CDR2: DFQATT and SNEGSKA (reference sequence). With 6 bases removed from V and 6 bases from J, the gap between germline ends came to 6 bases. The CDR3 DNA is TGCAGTGCGTCTAGCAATGAGCAGTTCTTC. The encoded protein is CSASSNEQFF.

This chain links TRBV27 with TRBJ1-4, with D possibly being TRBD1 (5 bases). CDR1 is MNHEY and CDR2 is SMNVEV in the germline V gene (reference sequence). The V gene lost 4 bases and the J gene lost 8 bases, with 11 bases spanning the gap. This CDR3 spans 13 amino acids. The CDR3 reads CASSYQGIEKLFF. The DNA of the CDR3 is TGTGCCAGCAGTTACCAGGGAATCGAAAAACTGTTTTTT.

The genes are TRBV27 and TRBJ1-1; TRBD1 might be the D (5 bases). CDR1 MNHEY and CDR2 SMNVEV come from the germline V gene (reference sequence). The CDR3 covers 14 residues. V was trimmed by 6 bases and J by 1 base, leaving 12 bases between them. The CDR3 sequence is CASSLQGTNTEAFF. The CDR3 DNA is TGTGCCAGCAGCTTGCAGGGAACGAACACTGAAGCTTTCTTT.

V and J are TRBV2 and TRBJ1-2; 7 positions match TRBD1. This CDR3 has 15 residues. Germline trimming cut 0 bases from V and 0 bases from J; bases unmatched to any gene: 1. The germline V gene encodes CDR1 SNHLY and CDR2 FYNNEI. The CDR3 loop reads CASSEAGQPNYGYTF. CDR3 in DNA: TGTGCCAGCAGTGAAGCGGGACAGCCTAACTATGGCTACACCTTC.

The rearrangement links TRBV6-5 to TRBJ1-2, with 12 bases fitting TRBD1. V lost 2 bases and J lost 6; bases outside the gene matches: 7. CDR1 MNHEY and CDR2 SVGAGI come from the germline V gene. The CDR3 is 16 residues long. CDR3 in DNA: TGTGCCAGCAGTTACGGGACAGGGGGCGCTCGGAATGGCTACACCTTC. Translating gives CASSYGTGGARNGYTF.

This clone was observed once. This CDR3 reads CASSQAGEPKDTQYF. CDR3 DNA sequence: TGTGCCAGCAGCCAAGCAGGGGAGCCTAAAGATACGCAGTATTTT. The chain couples TRBV4-2 to TRBJ2-3; perhaps TRBD1 as D (6 bases). This CDR3 region has 15 residues. Germline CDR1 and CDR2: LGHNA and YNFKEQ. Trimming shortened V by 1 base and J by 5 bases, and 13 bases separated the two germline ends.

J is TRBJ1-2 and V is TRBV5-1; the match to TRBD1 covers 7 bases. The CDR3 is 15 amino acids. V was pared by 0 bases and J by 8 bases, with 10 bases of the junction left unmatched. Germline loops: CDR1 SGHRS, CDR2 YFSETQ. The CDR3 spells CASSLAVGTEWGYTF. CDR3 nucleotide sequence: TGCGCCAGCAGCTTGGCGGTAGGGACAGAATGGGGCTACACCTTC.

The rearrangement uses TRBV18 and TRBJ1-6; TRBD1 agrees at 9 bases. J was trimmed by 8 bases and V by 3 bases; bases with no gene match: 5. This CDR3 has 15 amino acids. Looked up from germline, CDR1 is KGHSH and CDR2 is LQKENI. In DNA, the CDR3 is TGTGCCAGCTCACCGCGGACAGGGGTGGATTCACCCCTCCACTTT. Translating gives CASSPRTGVDSPLHF.

The chain has TRBV7-9 and TRBJ1-4, with TRBD1 matching 9 bases. J was trimmed by 7 bases and V by 5 bases; bases with no gene match: 8. The CDR3 is 15 residues long. Germline loops: CDR1 SEHNR, CDR2 FQNEAQ (reference sequence). This CDR3 reads CASSDTQTGGEKLFF. The CDR3, as DNA: TGTGCCAGCAGCGACACGCAGACAGGGGGTGAAAAACTGTTTTTT.

J is TRBJ1-5 and V is TRBV27; TRBD1 matches at 8 bases. Germline loops: CDR1 MNHEY, CDR2 SMNVEV (reference sequence). V lost 5 bases to trimming and J lost 4 bases; unmatched junction nucleotides: 10. This CDR3 contains 16 residues. CDR3 region: CASSTHRGVTNQPQHF. DNA of the CDR3: TGTGCCAGCAGTACGCACAGGGGGGTCACAAATCAGCCCCAGCATTTT.

This chain links TRBV5-1 with TRBJ1-2; tentatively, D is TRBD1 (5 bases). Trimming took off 1 base at V and 6 bases at J, with 19 bases between the two ends. Per germline, CDR1 SGHRS and CDR2 YFSETQ. CDR3 length equals 16 residues. CDR3 DNA sequence: TGCGCCAGCAGCTTGAAATGGCAGGGTGCGTCAGATGGCTACACCTTC. It codes for CASSLKWQGASDGYTF.

V and J are TRBV2 and TRBJ1-2; 7 positions match TRBD1. CDR3 size: 16 residues. Germline V CDR1 and CDR2: SNHLY, FYNNEI. Trimming cost V 6 bases and J 1 base; bases outside gene matches: 11. The CDR3 DNA is TGTGCCAGCAGGATAGGGGTGGCAGGGGGTAACTATGGCTACACCTTC. Translation gives CASRIGVAGGNYGYTF.

The V call is TRBV6-1, the J call TRBJ2-5, with TRBD1 matching over 7 bases. CDR3 length: 15 residues. Germline V CDR1 and CDR2: MNHNS, SASEGT. The V segment lost 2 bases and the J segment 1 base; nucleotides outside the gene matches: 4. DNA for the CDR3: TGTGCCAGCAGTGAACTACAGGGGCGCCAAGAGACCCAGTACTTC. Translating it yields CASSELQGRQETQYF.

About this clone itself: This sample includes further DNA sequences coding for the same CDR3. The chain has TRBV5-1 and TRBJ1-2; 8 nucleotides line up with TRBD1. Unmatched junction bases numbered 4, after V lost 4 bases and J lost 2 bases. The CDR3 extends over 14 amino acids. Germline loops: CDR1 SGHRS, CDR2 YFSETQ. The CDR3: CASSPDRVNYGYTF. For the CDR3, the DNA is TGCGCCAGCAGCCCGGACAGGGTAAACTATGGCTACACCTTC.

Concerning this clone itself: At the DNA level, this CDR3 is encoded by other sequences in the same sample as well. The chain carries TRBV20-1 and TRBJ2-7; the D is unclear. Germline V CDR1 and CDR2: DFQATT, SNEGSKA (reference sequence). V lost 1 base, J lost 3 bases, and 4 bases lay in between. The CDR3 runs 11 residues. This chain's CDR3 is CSARASYEQYF. DNA of the CDR3: TGCAGTGCTAGAGCCAGCTACGAGCAGTACTTC.

The V gene is TRBV2, the J gene TRBJ2-3, with D possibly being TRBD2 (6 bases). Trimming stripped 6 bases from V and 3 bases from J, with 25 bases between. Per germline, CDR1 SNHLY and CDR2 FYNNEI. The CDR3 is made up of 18 amino acids. The CDR3 sequence: CASSHLEAGWTTTDTQYF. CDR3 bases: TGTGCCAGCAGCCATTTGGAGGCAGGCTGGACTACTACAGATACGCAGTATTTT.

This clone was seen once. The same CDR3 arises from other DNA sequences in this sample as well. The V gene is TRBV18, the J gene TRBJ1-1; D call uncertain. Trimming removed 0 bases from V and 0 bases from J, with 8 bases in between. The CDR3 totals 15 residues. The germline V gene encodes CDR1 KGHSH and CDR2 LQKENI. CDR3: CASSPPAGMNTEAFF. CDR3 bases: TGTGCCAGCTCACCACCGGCGGGTATGAACACTGAAGCTTTCTTT.